This entry concerns a single T cell receptor beta chain. What it recognizes is unknown. The data originate from a study of beta chain features in type 1 diabetes. About the study: Examination spanned around 100,000,000 sorted cells from all samples.

The whole isolated RNA underwent reverse transcription, so sequencing captured expressed TCRB transcripts. The data were produced by immunoSEQ multiplex PCR, yet TCRdb's version contains in-frame clones alone and is incomplete. Of just over 450,000 clones in the sample, 30% were seen once. A CD45RO/CCR7/CD25/CD127/CD95/CD27 panel sorted naive, central memory, regulatory and stem cell-like memory CD4+ cells. CDR3 length: 15 amino acids. V was shortened by 0 bases and J by 13 bases, with 19 bases between the two germline ends. Germline CDR1 reads ENHRY; CDR2 reads SYGVKD. General study points: TCRB repertoires of naive, central memory and Treg cells appeared more similar among patients than among healthy donors.

The V and J genes are TRBV10-3 and TRBJ2-1; a possible D gene is TRBD2 (5 bases). This TCR was recovered from a man younger than 30 in good health. Material: naive CD4+ T cells from blood. CDR3 sequence: CAISESGDWRRSQFF. CDR3 sequence (DNA): TGTGCCATCAGTGAGTCTGGCGACTGGAGGAGGTCCCAGTTCTTC.